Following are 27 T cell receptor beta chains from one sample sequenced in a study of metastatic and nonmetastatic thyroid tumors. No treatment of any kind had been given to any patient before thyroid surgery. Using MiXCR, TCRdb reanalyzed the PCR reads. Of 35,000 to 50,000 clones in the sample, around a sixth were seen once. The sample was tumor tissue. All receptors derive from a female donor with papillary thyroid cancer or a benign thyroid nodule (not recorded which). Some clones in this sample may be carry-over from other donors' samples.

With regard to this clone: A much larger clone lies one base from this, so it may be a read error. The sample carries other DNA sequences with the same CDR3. The CDR3 loop reads CASSPSRGVGEQFF. The CDR3, as DNA: TGCGCCAGCAGCCCCTCTCGGGGTGTAGGTGAGCAGTTCTTC. The rearrangement links TRBV4-1 to TRBJ2-1; TRBD2 is a possible D gene (5 bases). Germline V gene sequence: CDR1 MGHRA, CDR2 YSYEKL. There are 14 residues in the CDR3. V shed 4 bases and J shed 9 bases, with 16 bases lying between them.

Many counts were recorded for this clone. DNA of the CDR3: TGTGCCAGCAGCTTCCGGAGACTGAACACTGAAGCTTTCTTT. Protein product: CASSFRRLNTEAFF. The rearrangement uses TRBV11-2 and TRBJ1-1; D is unresolved. This CDR3 contains 14 residues. Trimming removed 3 bases at V and 0 bases at J, with 8 bases between. Germline-derived CDR1 and CDR2 are SGHAT and FQNNGV.

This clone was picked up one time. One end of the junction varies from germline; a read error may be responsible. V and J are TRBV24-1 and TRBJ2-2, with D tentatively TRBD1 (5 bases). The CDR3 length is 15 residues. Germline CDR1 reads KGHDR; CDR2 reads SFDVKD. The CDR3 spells CASSDDRSNTWELFF. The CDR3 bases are TGTGCCTCCAGTGATGACAGATCGAACACCTGGGAGCTGTTTTTT.

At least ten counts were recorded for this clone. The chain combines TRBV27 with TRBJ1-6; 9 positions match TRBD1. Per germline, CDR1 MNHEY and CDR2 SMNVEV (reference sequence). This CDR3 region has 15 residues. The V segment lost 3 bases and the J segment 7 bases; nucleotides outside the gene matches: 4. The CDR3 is CASSFVQGANSPLHF. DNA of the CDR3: TGTGCCAGCAGTTTCGTACAGGGGGCGAATTCACCCCTCCACTTT.

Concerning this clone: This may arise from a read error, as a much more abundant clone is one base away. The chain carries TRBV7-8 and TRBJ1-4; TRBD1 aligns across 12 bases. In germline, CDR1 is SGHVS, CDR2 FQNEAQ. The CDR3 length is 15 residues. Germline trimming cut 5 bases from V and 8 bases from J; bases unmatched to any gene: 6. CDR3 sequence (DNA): TGTGCCAGCAGCCCCCCGGGACAGGGGGCCGAAAAACTGTTTTTT. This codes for CASSPPGQGAEKLFF.

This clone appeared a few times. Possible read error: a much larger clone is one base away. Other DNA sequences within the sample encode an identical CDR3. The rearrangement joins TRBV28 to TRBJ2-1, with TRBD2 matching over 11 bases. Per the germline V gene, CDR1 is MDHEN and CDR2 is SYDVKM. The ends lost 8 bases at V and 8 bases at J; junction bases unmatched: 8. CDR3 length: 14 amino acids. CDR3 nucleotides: TGTGCCAGCGGGGGGACTAGCGGTTTCTATGAGCAGTTCTTC. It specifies CASGGTSGFYEQFF.

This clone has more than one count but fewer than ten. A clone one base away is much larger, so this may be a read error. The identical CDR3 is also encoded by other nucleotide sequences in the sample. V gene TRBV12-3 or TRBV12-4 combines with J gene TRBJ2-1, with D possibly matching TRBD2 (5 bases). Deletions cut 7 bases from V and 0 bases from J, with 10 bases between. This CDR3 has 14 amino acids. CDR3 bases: TGTGCCAGCAAGAGAGGGAGCTCCTACAATGAGCAGTTCTTC. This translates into CASKRGSSYNEQFF.

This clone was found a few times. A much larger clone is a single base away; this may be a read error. Here the CDR3 reads CACSATTPNYGYTF. The CDR3 DNA reads as TGTGCCTGCAGTGCCACTACACCTAACTATGGCTACACCTTC. This chain joins TRBV28 and TRBJ1-2; D remains ambiguous. Germline V gene sequence: CDR1 MDHEN, CDR2 SYDVKM. CDR3 length equals 14 residues.

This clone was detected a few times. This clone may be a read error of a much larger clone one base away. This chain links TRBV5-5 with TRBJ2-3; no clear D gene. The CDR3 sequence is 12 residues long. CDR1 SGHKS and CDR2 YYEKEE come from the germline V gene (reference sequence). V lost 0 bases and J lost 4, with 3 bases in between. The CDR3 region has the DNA TGTGCCAGCAGCTTGGATGCAGATACGCAGTATTTT. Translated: CASSLDADTQYF.

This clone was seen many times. CDR3 nucleotide sequence: TGTGCCAGCAGCCTTTCGGGGCGTAAAGAGACCCAGTACTTC. This sequence encodes CASSLSGRKETQYF. The chain has TRBV11-3 and TRBJ2-5; either TRBD1 or TRBD2 may fit D (5 bases each). The CDR3 consists of 14 residues. Germline CDR1 is SGHNT and CDR2 is YENEEA. Between the trimmed V and J ends, which lost 5 bases and 3 bases, there was a span of 13 bases. Variable domain in full (rest from reference TRBV11-3 and TRBJ2-5): EAGVVQSPRYKIIEKKQPVAFWCNPISGHNTLYWYLQNLGQGPELLIRYENEEAVDDSQLPKDRFSAERLKGVDSTLKIQPAELGDSAVYLCASSLSGRKETQYFGPGTRLLVL.

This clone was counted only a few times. CDR3 region: CASSRGLAGGPPYEQYF. CDR3 bases: TGTGCCAGCAGCCGGGGACTAGCGGGAGGGCCCCCCTACGAGCAGTACTTC. The chain recombines TRBV4-2 with TRBJ2-7; the match to TRBD2 covers 16 bases. The CDR3 sequence is 17 residues long. V trimming: 4 bases; J trimming: 2 bases; junction bases outside the gene matches: 5. The germline CDR1 and CDR2 sequences are LGHNA and YNFKEQ.

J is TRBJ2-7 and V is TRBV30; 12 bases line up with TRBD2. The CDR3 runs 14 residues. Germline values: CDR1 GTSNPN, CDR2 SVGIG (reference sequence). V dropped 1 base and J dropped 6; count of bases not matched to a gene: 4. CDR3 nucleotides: TGTGCCTGGAGTGAGGGACTAGCGGGTAGCGAGCAGTACTTC. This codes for CAWSEGLAGSEQYF.

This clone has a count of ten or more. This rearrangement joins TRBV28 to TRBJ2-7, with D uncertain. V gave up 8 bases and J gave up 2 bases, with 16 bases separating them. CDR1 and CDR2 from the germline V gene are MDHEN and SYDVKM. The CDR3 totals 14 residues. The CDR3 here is CASLSVQNPYEQYF. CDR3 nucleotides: TGTGCCAGCCTGAGCGTCCAAAATCCCTACGAGCAGTACTTC.

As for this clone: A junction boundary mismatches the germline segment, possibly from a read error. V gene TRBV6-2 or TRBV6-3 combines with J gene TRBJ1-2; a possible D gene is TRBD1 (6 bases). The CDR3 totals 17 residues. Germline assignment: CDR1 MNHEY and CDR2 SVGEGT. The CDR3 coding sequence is TGTGCCAGCAGCTATCCCAATTCAGGAGCGGGGACATATGGCTACGCCTTC. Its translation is CASSYPNSGAGTYGYAF.

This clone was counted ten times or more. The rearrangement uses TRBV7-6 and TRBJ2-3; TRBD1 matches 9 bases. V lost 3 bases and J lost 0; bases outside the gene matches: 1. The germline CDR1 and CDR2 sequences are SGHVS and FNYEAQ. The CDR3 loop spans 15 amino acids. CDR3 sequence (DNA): TGTGCCAGCAGCTTCGGACAGGGGAGCACAGATACGCAGTATTTT. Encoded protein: CASSFGQGSTDTQYF.

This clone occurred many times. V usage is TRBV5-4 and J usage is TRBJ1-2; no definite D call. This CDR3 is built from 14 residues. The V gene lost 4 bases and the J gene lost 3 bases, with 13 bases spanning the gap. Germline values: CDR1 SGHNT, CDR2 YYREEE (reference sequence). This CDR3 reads CASSRAGEDYGYTF. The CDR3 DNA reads TGTGCCAGCAGCCGGGCGGGCGAAGACTATGGCTACACCTTC.

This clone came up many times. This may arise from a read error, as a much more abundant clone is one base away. For the CDR3, the DNA is TGTGCCAGCAGCCCCATGGGCGCCGGGGAGCTGTTTTTT. This encodes CASSPMGAGELFF. This chain uses TRBV6-1 with TRBJ2-2; D gene uncertain. The germline CDR1 and CDR2 sequences are MNHNS and SASEGT. V lost 6 bases and J lost 6, with 11 bases in between. There are 13 residues in the CDR3.

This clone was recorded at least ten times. The CDR3 region is CASSLAGGAETQYF. The CDR3, as DNA: TGTGCCAGCAGTTTAGCAGGGGGAGCGGAGACCCAGTACTTC. The chain has TRBV28 and TRBJ2-5; 7 bases line up with TRBD1. Germline V gene data show CDR1 as MDHEN and CDR2 as SYDVKM. The CDR3 is 14 amino acids. Losses at the gene ends were 2 bases for V and 5 bases for J; bases not matched to a gene: 5.

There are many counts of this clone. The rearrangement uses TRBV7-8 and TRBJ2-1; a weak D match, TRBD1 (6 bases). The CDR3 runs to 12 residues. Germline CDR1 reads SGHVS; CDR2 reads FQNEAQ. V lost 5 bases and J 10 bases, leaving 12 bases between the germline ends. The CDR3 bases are TGTGCCAGCAGCGCTCACAGGGCCGAGCAGTTCTTC. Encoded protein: CASSAHRAEQFF.

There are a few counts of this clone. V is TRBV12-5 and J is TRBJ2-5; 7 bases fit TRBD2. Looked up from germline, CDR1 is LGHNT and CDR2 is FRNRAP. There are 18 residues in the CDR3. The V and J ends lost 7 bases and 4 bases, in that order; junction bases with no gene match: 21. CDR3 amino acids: CASVTLGGTGSNRETQYF. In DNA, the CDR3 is TGTGCTAGTGTTACCCTCGGGGGGACCGGGAGTAATCGAGAGACCCAGTACTTC.

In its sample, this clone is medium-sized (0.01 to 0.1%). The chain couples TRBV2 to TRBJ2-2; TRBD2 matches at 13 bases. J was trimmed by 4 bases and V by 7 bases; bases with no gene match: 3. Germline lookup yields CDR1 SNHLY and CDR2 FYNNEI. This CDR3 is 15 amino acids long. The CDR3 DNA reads TGTGCCAGCACCGGACTAGCGGGAGCCACCGGGGAGCTGTTTTTT. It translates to CASTGLAGATGELFF.

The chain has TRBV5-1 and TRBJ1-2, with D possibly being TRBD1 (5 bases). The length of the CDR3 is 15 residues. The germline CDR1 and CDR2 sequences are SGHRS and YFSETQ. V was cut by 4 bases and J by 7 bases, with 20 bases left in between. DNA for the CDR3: TGCGCCAGCAGCAGGCCAGGAATCAGGGTCTTTGGCTACACCTTC. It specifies CASSRPGIRVFGYTF.

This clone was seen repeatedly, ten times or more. CDR3 bases: TGCAGTGCTAGAGGGACTGTACTAGCGGGAGGGGCATACACCGGGGAGCTGTTTTTT. Amino acids: CSARGTVLAGGAYTGELFF. The chain links TRBV20-1 to TRBJ2-2, with 13 bases aligning to TRBD2. The length of the CDR3 is 19 residues. Looked up from germline, CDR1 is DFQATT and CDR2 is SNEGSKA (reference sequence). The ends lost 1 base at V and 3 bases at J; junction bases unmatched: 11.

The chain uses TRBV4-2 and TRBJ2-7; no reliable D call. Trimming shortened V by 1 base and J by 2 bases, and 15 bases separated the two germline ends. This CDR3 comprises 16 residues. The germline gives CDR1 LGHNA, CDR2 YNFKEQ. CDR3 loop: CASSQGLGGEPYEQYF. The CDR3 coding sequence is TGTGCCAGCAGCCAAGGTTTAGGCGGCGAACCCTACGAGCAGTACTTC.

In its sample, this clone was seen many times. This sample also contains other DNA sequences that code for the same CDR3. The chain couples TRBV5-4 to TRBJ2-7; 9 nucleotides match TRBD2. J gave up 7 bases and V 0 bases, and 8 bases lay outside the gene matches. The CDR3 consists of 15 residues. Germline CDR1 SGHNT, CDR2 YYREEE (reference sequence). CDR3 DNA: TGTGCCAGCAGCTTGGGAGTAGCGGGAGATGGAGAGCAGTACTTC. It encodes CASSLGVAGDGEQYF.

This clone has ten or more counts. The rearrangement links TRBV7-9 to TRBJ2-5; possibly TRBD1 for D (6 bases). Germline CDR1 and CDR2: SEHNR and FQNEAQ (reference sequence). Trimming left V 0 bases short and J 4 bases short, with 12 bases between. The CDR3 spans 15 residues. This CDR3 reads CASSLALGARETQYF. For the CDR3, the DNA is TGTGCCAGCAGCTTAGCGCTGGGGGCCCGAGAGACCCAGTACTTC.

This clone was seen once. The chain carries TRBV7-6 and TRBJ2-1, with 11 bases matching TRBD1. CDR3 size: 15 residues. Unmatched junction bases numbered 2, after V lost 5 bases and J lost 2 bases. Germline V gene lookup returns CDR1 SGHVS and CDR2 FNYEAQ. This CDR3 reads CASSLGQGAYNEQFF. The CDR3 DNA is TGTGCCAGCAGCCTGGGACAGGGGGCCTACAATGAGCAGTTCTTC.